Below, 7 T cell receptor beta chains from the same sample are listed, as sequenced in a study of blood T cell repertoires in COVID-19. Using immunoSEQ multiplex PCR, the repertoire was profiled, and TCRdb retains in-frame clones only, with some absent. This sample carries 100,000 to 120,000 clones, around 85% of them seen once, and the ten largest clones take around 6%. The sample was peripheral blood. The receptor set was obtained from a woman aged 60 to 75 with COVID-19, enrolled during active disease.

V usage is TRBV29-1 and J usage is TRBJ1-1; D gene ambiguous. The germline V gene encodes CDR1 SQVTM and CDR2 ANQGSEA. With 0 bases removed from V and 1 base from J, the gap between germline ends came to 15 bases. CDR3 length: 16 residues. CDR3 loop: CSVEDWVARGNTEAFF. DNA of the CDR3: TGCAGCGTTGAAGATTGGGTTGCACGGGGGAACACTGAAGCTTTCTTT.

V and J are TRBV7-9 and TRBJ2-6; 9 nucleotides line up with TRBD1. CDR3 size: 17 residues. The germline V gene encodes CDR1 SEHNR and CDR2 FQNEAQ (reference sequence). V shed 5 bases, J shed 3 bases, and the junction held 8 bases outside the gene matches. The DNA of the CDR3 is TGTGCCAGCAGCCGCGGGACAGGGCAGTTTGGGGCCAACGTCCTGACTTTC. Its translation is CASSRGTGQFGANVLTF.

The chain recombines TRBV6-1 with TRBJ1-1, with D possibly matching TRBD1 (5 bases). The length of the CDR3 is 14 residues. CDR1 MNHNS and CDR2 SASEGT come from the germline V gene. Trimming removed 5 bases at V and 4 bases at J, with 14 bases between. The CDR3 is CASSRAPGPTEAFF. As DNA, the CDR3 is TGTGCCAGCAGTAGGGCCCCAGGGCCCACTGAAGCTTTCTTT.

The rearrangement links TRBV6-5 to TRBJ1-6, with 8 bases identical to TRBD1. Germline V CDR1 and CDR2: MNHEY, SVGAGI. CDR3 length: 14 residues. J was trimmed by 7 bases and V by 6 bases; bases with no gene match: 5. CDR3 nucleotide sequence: TGTGCCAGCAGACCGGACAGGGAGAATTCACCCCTCCACTTT. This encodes CASRPDRENSPLHF.

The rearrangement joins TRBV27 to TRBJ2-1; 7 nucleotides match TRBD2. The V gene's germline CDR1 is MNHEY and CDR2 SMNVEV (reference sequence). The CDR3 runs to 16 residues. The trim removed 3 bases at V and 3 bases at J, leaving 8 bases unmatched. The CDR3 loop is CASSFRPSGYYNEQFF. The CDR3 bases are TGTGCCAGCAGTTTCCGCCCTAGCGGATACTACAATGAGCAGTTCTTC.

CDR3 DNA sequence: TGTGCCAGCATTGCCCCTAGGGGATACTATGGCTACACCTTC. It yields the protein CASIAPRGYYGYTF. J is TRBJ1-2 and V is TRBV21-1; whether TRBD1, the table's D call, matches the DNA was not checked. TRBV21-1 is labeled a pseudogene. The CDR3 is made up of 14 amino acids.

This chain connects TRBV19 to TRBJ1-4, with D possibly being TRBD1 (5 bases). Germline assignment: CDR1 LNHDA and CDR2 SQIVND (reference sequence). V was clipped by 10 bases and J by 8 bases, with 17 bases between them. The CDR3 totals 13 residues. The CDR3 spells CATQKGKGEKLFF. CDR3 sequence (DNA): TGTGCCACACAGAAGGGGAAAGGGGAAAAACTGTTTTTT.